This TCR beta chain stems from a study of siplizumab effects on memory and regulatory T cells. Points on this clone: The antigen remains undetermined.

The study, taken as a whole, reports: With siplizumab, Treg-derived clones averaged approximately 69% of mappable alloreactive CD4+ clones, versus 25% to 30% in controls. Siplizumab significantly reduced alloreactive sequences traceable to unstimulated CD4+ memory cells. Naive T cells, seemingly more diverse than memory cells, seemed major alloresponse contributors.

Sequencing of each sample assayed roughly 100,000 TCR templates. The table came from immunoSEQ multiplex PCR; TCRdb's copy has only in-frame clones and leaves some out. This sample carries 85,000 or so clones, 85% to 95% of them seen once, and the ten largest clones take approximately 17%. This CDR3 has 15 amino acids. Germline V gene lookup returns CDR1 MGHRA and CDR2 YSYEKL. V gave up 0 bases and J gave up 7 bases; unmatched junction bases: 6. The TCR comes from a human donor in good health. The chain is built from TRBV4-1 and TRBJ2-1; 7 nucleotides match TRBD2. What was sequenced was CD8+ T cells sorted from blood. The CDR3 DNA sequence: TGCGCCAGCAGCCAAGAAAGCCGGGACTATAATGAGCAGTTCTTC. Translation gives CASSQESRDYNEQFF.